The 23 T cell receptor beta chains below were found in one sample sequenced in a study of cytomegalovirus exposure and HLA in healthy donors. PCR involved 60 Vbeta and 13 Jbeta primers. The data were produced by immunoSEQ multiplex PCR, yet TCRdb's version contains in-frame clones alone and is incomplete. Of around 190,000 clones in the sample, approximately 85% were seen once. The sequencing sample was made of PBMCs. The receptors shown here come from a woman between 50 and 59 years old in good health and CMV-seronegative.

This CDR3 is CASSLDDRIDTQYF. The CDR3 nucleotides are TGTGCCAGCAGCTTAGACGACAGGATTGATACGCAGTATTTT. The chain couples TRBV7-9 to TRBJ2-3; D possibly corresponds to TRBD1 (6 bases). Germline V gene data show CDR1 as SEHNR and CDR2 as FQNEAQ (reference sequence). CDR3 size: 14 residues. V lost 1 base, J lost 6 bases, and 11 bases lay in between. Full variable domain (outside the CDR3, taken from reference TRBV7-9 and TRBJ2-3): DTGVSQNPRHKITKRGQNVTFRCDPISEHNRLYWYRQTLGQGPEFLTYFQNEAQLEKSRLLSDRFSAERPKGSFSTLEIQRTEQGDSAMYLCASSLDDRIDTQYFGPGTRLTVL.

In nucleotides, the CDR3 is TGTGCCAGCTCACCCGGACTAGCGGGGATGAACACCGGGGAGCTGTTTTTT. Protein sequence: CASSPGLAGMNTGELFF. The rearrangement links TRBV18 to TRBJ2-2, with 12 bases that match TRBD2. The CDR3 loop spans 17 amino acids. J gave up 1 base and V 3 bases, and 3 bases lay outside the gene matches. The germline V gene encodes CDR1 KGHSH and CDR2 LQKENI.

This rearrangement joins TRBV10-1 to TRBJ1-1; D not certain. CDR1 WNHNN and CDR2 SYGVQD come from the germline V gene (reference sequence). Trimming took 3 bases from V and 0 from J, leaving 11 bases between them. This CDR3 is built from 15 residues. This chain's CDR3 is CASSEMGSLNTEAFF. The CDR3, as DNA: TGCGCCAGCAGTGAAATGGGGAGCCTGAACACTGAAGCTTTCTTT.

This chain connects TRBV4-2 to TRBJ2-7, with 7 bases lining up with TRBD2. The CDR3 is 15 amino acids. Trimming took 0 bases from V and 2 from J; bases not matched to a gene: 4. Looked up from germline, CDR1 is LGHNA and CDR2 is YNFKEQ. The DNA of the CDR3 is TGTGCCAGCAGCCAAGAGGCTAGCGGACCCTACGAGCAGTACTTC. Translated: CASSQEASGPYEQYF.

The rearrangement joins TRBV6-1 to TRBJ2-3; 15 nucleotides line up with TRBD2. Germline assignment: CDR1 MNHNS and CDR2 SASEGT. J was trimmed by 7 bases and V by 3 bases; bases with no gene match: 8. This CDR3 has 17 amino acids. The CDR3, as DNA: TGTGCCAGCAGTGAGGTAGGGACTAGCGGGAGGTGGAATACGCAGTATTTT. Encoded protein: CASSEVGTSGRWNTQYF.

CDR3 residues: CASSHRGGNYNEQFF. The CDR3 coding sequence is TGTGCCAGCAGTCATAGAGGAGGGAACTACAATGAGCAGTTCTTC. The gene calls are TRBV28 and TRBJ2-1; a possible D gene is TRBD2 (6 bases). Trimming took off 5 bases at V and 3 bases at J, with 14 bases between the two ends. Germline CDR1 is MDHEN and CDR2 is SYDVKM. There are 15 residues in the CDR3.

V gene TRBV7-2 combines with J gene TRBJ1-5; D remains unclear. The CDR3 sequence is 13 residues long. Trimming shortened V by 3 bases and J by 2 bases, and 5 bases separated the two germline ends. Germline-derived CDR1 and CDR2 are SGHTA and FQGNSA. The CDR3 region is CASSFSGNQPQHF. Written as DNA, the CDR3 is TGTGCCAGCAGCTTTTCGGGCAATCAGCCCCAGCATTTT. Filled out from reference TRBV7-2 and TRBJ1-5, the complete variable domain reads GAGVSQSPSNKVTEKGKDVELRCDPISGHTALYWYRQSLGQGLEFLIYFQGNSAPDKSGLPSDRFSAERTGGSVSTLTIQRTQQEDSAVYLCASSFSGNQPQHFGDGTRLSIL.

V and J are TRBV2 and TRBJ1-4, with D tentatively TRBD1 (5 bases). The V end was cut by 4 bases, the J end by 6 bases, with 18 bases between. Germline assignment: CDR1 SNHLY and CDR2 FYNNEI. The CDR3 sequence is 16 residues long. This CDR3 reads CASSGPGGTQHEKLFF. In DNA form, the CDR3 reads TGTGCCAGCAGTGGACCTGGCGGGACTCAACATGAAAAACTGTTTTTT.

The genes are TRBV21-1 and TRBJ2-7; the table calls TRBD2, which could not be checked here. TRBV21-1 is described as a pseudogene. CDR3 size: 17 residues. CDR3 protein: CASSKAGGTSFTYEQYF. CDR3 bases: TGTGCCAGCAGCAAAGCCGGCGGGACTAGCTTCACCTACGAGCAGTACTTC.

The chain employs TRBV19 and TRBJ1-5, with a weak D call TRBD1 (5 bases). The CDR3 loop spans 14 amino acids. Germline CDR1 and CDR2: LNHDA and SQIVND (reference sequence). Trimming removed 1 base at V and 3 bases at J, with 7 bases between. The CDR3 DNA follows: TGTGCCAGTAGTATAGCCAGGGACAATCAGCCCCAGCATTTT. Its protein is CASSIARDNQPQHF.

This sequence joins TRBV5-4 and TRBJ2-7; D is possibly TRBD1 (5 bases). CDR1 is SGHNT, CDR2 YYREEE, per germline (reference sequence). The CDR3 loop spans 16 amino acids. Trimming took off 0 bases at V and 0 bases at J, with 13 bases between the two ends. CDR3 DNA sequence: TGTGCCAGCAGCTTGGTGTGGGGCGCCGACTCCTACGAGCAGTACTTC. Protein: CASSLVWGADSYEQYF.

The chain carries TRBV9 and TRBJ1-1; D is unclear. Trimming removed 2 bases at V and 1 base at J, with 6 bases between. The germline V gene has CDR1 SGDLS and CDR2 YYNGEE. The CDR3 runs 13 residues. The CDR3 spells CASSVGKNTEAFF. Written as DNA, the CDR3 is TGTGCCAGCAGCGTGGGCAAGAACACTGAAGCTTTCTTT.

The rearrangement links TRBV6-5 to TRBJ2-1, with D tentatively TRBD2 (5 bases). V lost 6 bases, J lost 0 bases, and 12 bases lay in between. Germline assignment: CDR1 MNHEY and CDR2 SVGAGI. The CDR3 is 15 amino acids. As DNA, the CDR3 is TGTGCCAGCAGATTCCAGCGGAGCTCCTACAATGAGCAGTTCTTC. Encoded protein: CASRFQRSSYNEQFF.

This chain links TRBV19 with TRBJ1-1; 8 bases line up with TRBD1. J was trimmed by 2 bases and V by 4 bases; bases with no gene match: 0. This CDR3 has 13 amino acids. Germline values: CDR1 LNHDA, CDR2 SQIVND (reference sequence). As DNA, the CDR3 is TGTGCCAGTAGTACAGGGGGCAACACTGAAGCTTTCTTT. Its translation: CASSTGGNTEAFF.

There are a few counts of this clone. V and J are TRBV28 and TRBJ2-7; 14 nucleotides match TRBD2. V was pared by 6 bases and J by 4 bases, with 11 bases of the junction left unmatched. CDR3 length equals 17 residues. The V gene's germline CDR1 is MDHEN and CDR2 SYDVKM. Here the CDR3 reads CASSRRGLAGDEYEQYF. CDR3 sequence (DNA): TGTGCCAGCAGCCGGCGGGGACTAGCGGGAGATGAGTACGAGCAGTACTTC.

The CDR3 loop is CASRGAARSNQPQHF. For the CDR3, the DNA is TGTGCCAGTAGGGGGGCCGCGCGGAGCAATCAGCCCCAGCATTTT. The gene calls are TRBV19 and TRBJ1-5; D perhaps matches TRBD1 (6 bases). Trimming left V 6 bases short and J 1 base short, with 13 bases between. This CDR3 is built from 15 residues. Germline CDR1 LNHDA, CDR2 SQIVND (reference sequence).

The chain combines TRBV4-2 with TRBJ2-5; D is unresolved. V gave up 1 base and J gave up 1 base, with 10 bases separating them. Germline CDR1 and CDR2: LGHNA and YNFKEQ. The CDR3 has 15 amino acids. The CDR3 DNA reads as TGTGCCAGCAGCCAAGGCCGTATGGCCCAAGAGACCCAGTACTTC. Residues: CASSQGRMAQETQYF.

The rearrangement links TRBV7-9 to TRBJ1-1; 8 nucleotides match TRBD1. The CDR3 length is 14 residues. Germline assignment: CDR1 SEHNR and CDR2 FQNEAQ (reference sequence). Trimming removed 9 bases from V and 0 bases from J; junction bases left unmatched: 6. CDR3 residues: CASRQGSVNTEAFF. The CDR3 nucleotides are TGTGCCAGTCGACAGGGGTCAGTGAACACTGAAGCTTTCTTT.

On this clone: A junction end diverges from the germline sequence, so it may reflect a read error. The gene calls are TRBV7-2 and TRBJ2-7, with 8 bases aligning to TRBD2. Germline loops: CDR1 SGHTA, CDR2 FQGNSA. This CDR3 region has 16 residues. CDR3 nucleotides: TGTGCCAGCAGCTTAGAGATCAGCGGGAGCTCCTACGGGCAGTACTTC. Its translation is CASSLEISGSSYGQYF.

The V call is TRBV19, the J call TRBJ2-1; D may be TRBD2 (6 bases). CDR3 length: 17 residues. Germline V gene data show CDR1 as LNHDA and CDR2 as SQIVND (reference sequence). Trimming shortened V by 0 bases and J by 6 bases, and 18 bases separated the two germline ends. CDR3 loop: CASSIDLTRDIPNEQFF. CDR3 DNA: TGTGCCAGTAGTATAGATCTGACGCGGGATATCCCCAATGAGCAGTTCTTC.

The gene calls are TRBV11-2 and TRBJ2-7; perhaps TRBD2 as D (7 bases). The germline V and J ends were trimmed by 4 bases and 0 bases, with 13 bases remaining between them. This CDR3 spans 15 amino acids. Germline CDR1 and CDR2: SGHAT and FQNNGV. The CDR3 loop reads CASSWSGTPSYEQYF. CDR3 nucleotides: TGTGCCAGCAGCTGGAGCGGGACACCCTCCTACGAGCAGTACTTC.

The chain uses TRBV7-2 and TRBJ1-5, with D unclear. Germline CDR1 SGHTA, CDR2 FQGNSA. This CDR3 spans 13 amino acids. V lost 5 bases and J lost 7, with 12 bases in between. The CDR3, as DNA: TGTGCCAGCAGCCCCTCCGGGATCCAGCCCCAGCATTTT. It encodes CASSPSGIQPQHF. Full variable domain (remainder filled in from reference TRBV7-2 and TRBJ1-5): GAGVSQSPSNKVTEKGKDVELRCDPISGHTALYWYRQSLGQGLEFLIYFQGNSAPDKSGLPSDRFSAERTGGSVSTLTIQRTQQEDSAVYLCASSPSGIQPQHFGDGTRLSIL.

This chain connects TRBV6-5 to TRBJ2-7; no reliable D call. The CDR3 spans 12 residues. Germline V gene lookup returns CDR1 MNHEY and CDR2 SVGAGI. The V end was cut by 6 bases, the J end by 2 bases, with 8 bases between. CDR3 amino acids: CASRTGTYEQYF. The CDR3 nucleotides read TGTGCCAGCAGGACTGGAACCTACGAGCAGTACTTC.